This T cell receptor (beta chain) emerged from a study of T cells in Graves' hyperthyroidism and ophthalmopathy. Stable hyperthyroidism: no ophthalmopathy progression over 18 months of follow-up. Clinical symptoms, serum thyroxine, TRAb, thyroid ultrasound and orbital computed tomography informed diagnoses. Findings and caveats of the study: Most clonotypes that expanded in the thyroid above 0.001 also showed up in blood.

With regard to this clonotype: Its specificity is not known.

Germline V gene data show CDR1 as SGHAT and CDR2 as FQDESV (reference sequence). CDR3 length: 17 residues. Losses at the gene ends were 0 bases for V and 3 bases for J; bases not matched to a gene: 11. It was RNA transcripts that yielded the amplified TCR beta CDR3 regions. TCR CDR3 regions were first amplified by RT-PCR with HTBI primers. TCRdb analysed the multiplex PCR reads with MiXCR anew, one entry per CDR3 protein. The sample lists some 800,000 distinct CDR3 sequences; over 35% were seen once. The origin of this receptor is a young man with Graves' hyperthyroidism. This chain connects TRBV11-1 to TRBJ2-7; TRBD2 agrees at 7 bases. Material for sequencing was blood. CDR3 in DNA: TGTGCCAGCAGCTTAGCGCAGGCTAGCGGAGACAGCTACGAGCAGTACTTC. It specifies CASSLAQASGDSYEQYF.